The clone carrying this TCR beta chain turned up a few times. No antigen is known for it. Germline lookup yields CDR1 WSHSY and CDR2 SAAADI. V gave up 2 bases and J gave up 4 bases; unmatched junction bases: 9. The CDR3 totals 16 residues. The data are from a study of early T cells in non-severe SARS-CoV-2 infection. Study-level information: Unsorted whole blood bulk RNA was sequenced, with unpaired chains. Overall study results and limits: The matching step, a VDJdb search, favored anti-spike CD8 responses and missed private and CD4 specificities.

Unique molecular identifiers were affixed to single, distinct cDNA molecules. TCRdb fed the 5' RACE reads into MiXCR, producing one record per CDR3 protein. The table shows some 77,000 distinct CDR3 sequences, with around 12% occurring only once. Source: whole blood, taken at baseline. This clonotype was sampled from an adult who was a healthcare worker with PCR-confirmed SARS-CoV-2 infection or an uninfected control (not recorded which). The donor label of this sample is uncertain. The chain recombines TRBV10-2 with TRBJ1-2, with 8 bases fitting TRBD1. CDR3 amino acids: CASSETPTGGAYGYTF. CDR3 bases: TGCGCCAGCAGTGAGACCCCTACAGGGGGAGCCTATGGCTACACCTTC.